The clone carrying this T cell receptor (beta chain) was observed a few times. TCRdb's table, derived via immunoSEQ multiplex PCR, lists solely in-frame clones and lacks some. The data show roughly 230,000 clones, 65% to 85% seen once. This CDR3 spans 14 amino acids. Trimming cost V 9 bases and J 4 bases, with 16 bases left between them. The V gene's germline CDR1 is LNHDA and CDR2 SQIVND (reference sequence). This sample is part of a study of blood T cell repertoires in COVID-19. The specimen was PBMCs or T cells enriched from blood (not recorded which). The rearrangement joins TRBV19 to TRBJ1-3, with a tentative D call TRBD1 (5 bases). This sequence was found in a man in his fifties or sixties who had recovered from COVID-19. The CDR3 is CASLRSGIGNTIYF. The CDR3 bases are TGTGCCAGCCTGAGATCAGGGATCGGAAACACCATATATTTT.